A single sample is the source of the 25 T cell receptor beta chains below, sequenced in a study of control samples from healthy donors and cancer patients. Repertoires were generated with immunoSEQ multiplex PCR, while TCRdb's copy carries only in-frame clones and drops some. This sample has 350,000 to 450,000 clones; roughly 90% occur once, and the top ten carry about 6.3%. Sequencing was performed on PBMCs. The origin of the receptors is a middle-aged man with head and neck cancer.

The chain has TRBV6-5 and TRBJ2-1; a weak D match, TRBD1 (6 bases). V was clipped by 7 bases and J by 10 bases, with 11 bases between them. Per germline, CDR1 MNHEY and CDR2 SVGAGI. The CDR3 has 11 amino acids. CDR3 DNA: TGTGCCAGCACGGGACAAGGGGAGCAGTTCTTC. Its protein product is CASTGQGEQFF.

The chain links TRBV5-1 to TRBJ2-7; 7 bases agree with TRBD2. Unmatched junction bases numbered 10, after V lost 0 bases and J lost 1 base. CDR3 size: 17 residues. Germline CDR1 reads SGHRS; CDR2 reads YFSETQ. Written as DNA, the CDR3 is TGCGCCAGCAGCTTGGCCCCCCTAGCTAGCGGTTCCTACGAGCAGTACTTC. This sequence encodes CASSLAPLASGSYEQYF.

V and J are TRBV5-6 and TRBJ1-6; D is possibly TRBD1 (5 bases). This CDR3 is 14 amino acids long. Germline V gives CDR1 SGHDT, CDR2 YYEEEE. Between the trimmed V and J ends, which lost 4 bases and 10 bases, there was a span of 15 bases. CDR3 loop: CASSGVPRGSPLHF. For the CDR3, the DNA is TGTGCCAGCAGCGGGGTACCACGGGGCTCACCCCTCCACTTT.

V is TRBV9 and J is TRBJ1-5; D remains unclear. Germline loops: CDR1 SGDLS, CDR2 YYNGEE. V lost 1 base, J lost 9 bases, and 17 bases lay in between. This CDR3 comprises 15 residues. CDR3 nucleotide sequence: TGTGCCAGCAGCGTATCCAGCAGGCTGGAGTCGCCCCAGCATTTT. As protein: CASSVSSRLESPQHF.

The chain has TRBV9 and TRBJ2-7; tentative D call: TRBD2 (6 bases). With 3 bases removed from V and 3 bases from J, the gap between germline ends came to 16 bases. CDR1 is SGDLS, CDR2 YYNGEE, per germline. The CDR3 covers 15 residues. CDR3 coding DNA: TGTGCCAGCAGCGCATGGGGGGAGAAAGGCTACGAGCAGTACTTC. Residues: CASSAWGEKGYEQYF. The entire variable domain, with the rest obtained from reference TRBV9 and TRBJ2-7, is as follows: DSGVTQTPKHLITATGQRVTLRCSPRSGDLSVYWYQQSLDQGLQFLIQYYNGEERAKGNILERFSAQQFPDLHSELNLSSLELGDSALYFCASSAWGEKGYEQYFGPGTRLTVT.

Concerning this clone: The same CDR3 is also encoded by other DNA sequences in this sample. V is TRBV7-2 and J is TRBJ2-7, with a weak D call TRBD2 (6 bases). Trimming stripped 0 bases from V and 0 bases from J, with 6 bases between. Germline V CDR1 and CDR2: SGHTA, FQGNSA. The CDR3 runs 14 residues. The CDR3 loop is CASSLARDSYEQYF. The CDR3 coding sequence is TGTGCCAGCAGCTTAGCGCGGGACTCCTACGAGCAGTACTTC.

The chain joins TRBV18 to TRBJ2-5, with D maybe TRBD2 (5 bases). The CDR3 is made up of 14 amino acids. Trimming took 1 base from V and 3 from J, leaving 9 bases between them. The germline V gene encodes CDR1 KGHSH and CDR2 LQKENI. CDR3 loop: CASSPRTGKETQYF. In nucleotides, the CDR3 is TGTGCCAGCTCACCACGGACGGGAAAAGAGACCCAGTACTTC.

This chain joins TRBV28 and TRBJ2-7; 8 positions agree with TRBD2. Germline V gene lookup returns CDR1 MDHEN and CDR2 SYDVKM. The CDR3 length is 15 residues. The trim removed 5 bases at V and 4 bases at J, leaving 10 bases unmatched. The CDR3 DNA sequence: TGTGCCAGCAGTCCAAGGAGCGGGAGACCGTACGAGCAGTACTTC. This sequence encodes CASSPRSGRPYEQYF.

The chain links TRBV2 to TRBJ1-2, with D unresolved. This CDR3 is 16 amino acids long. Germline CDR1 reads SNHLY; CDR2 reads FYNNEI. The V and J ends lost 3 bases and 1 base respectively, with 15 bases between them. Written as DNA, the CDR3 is TGTGCCAGCAGTGAGATTAGGCAGCTCCTTAACTATGGCTACACCTTC. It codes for CASSEIRQLLNYGYTF.

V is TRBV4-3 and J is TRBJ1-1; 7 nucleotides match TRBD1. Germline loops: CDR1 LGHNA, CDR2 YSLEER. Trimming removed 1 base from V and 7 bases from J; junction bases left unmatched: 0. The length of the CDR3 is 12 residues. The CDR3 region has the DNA TGCGCCAGCAGCCAAGGGGACAGTGAAGCTTTCTTT. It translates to CASSQGDSEAFF.

The CDR3 DNA is TGCAGCGTGGGGGACAGGTCGAAAGAGACCCAGTACTTC. Translated: CSVGDRSKETQYF. V gene TRBV29-1 combines with J gene TRBJ2-5; 8 bases map to TRBD1. The CDR3 runs to 13 residues. Trimming cost V 6 bases and J 3 bases; bases outside gene matches: 6. Germline V gene data show CDR1 as SQVTM and CDR2 as ANQGSEA.

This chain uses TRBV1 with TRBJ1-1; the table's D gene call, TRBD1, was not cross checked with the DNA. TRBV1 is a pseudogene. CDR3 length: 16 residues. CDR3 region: CTSSRDNRRLNTEAFF. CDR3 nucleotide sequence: TGCACCAGCAGCAGGGACAACCGACGGTTGAACACTGAAGCTTTCTTT.

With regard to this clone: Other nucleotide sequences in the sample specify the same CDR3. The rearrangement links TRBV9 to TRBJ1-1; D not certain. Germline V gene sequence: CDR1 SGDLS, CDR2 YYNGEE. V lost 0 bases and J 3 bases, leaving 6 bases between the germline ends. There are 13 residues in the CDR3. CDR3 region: CASSVGTYTEAFF. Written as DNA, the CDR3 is TGTGCCAGCAGCGTAGGGACTTACACTGAAGCTTTCTTT.

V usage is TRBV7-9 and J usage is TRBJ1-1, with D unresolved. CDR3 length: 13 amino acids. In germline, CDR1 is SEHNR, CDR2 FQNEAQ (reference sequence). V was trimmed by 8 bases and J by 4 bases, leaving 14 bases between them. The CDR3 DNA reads TGTGCCAGCTCCCCAACTCAGGTCACTGAAGCTTTCTTT. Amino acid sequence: CASSPTQVTEAFF.

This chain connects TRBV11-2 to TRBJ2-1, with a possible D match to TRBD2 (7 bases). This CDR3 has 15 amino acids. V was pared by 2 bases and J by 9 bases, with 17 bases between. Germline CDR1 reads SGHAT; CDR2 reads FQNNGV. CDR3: CASSLRRGQSSEQFF. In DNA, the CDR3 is TGTGCCAGCAGCTTAAGGCGGGGGCAGAGTAGTGAGCAGTTCTTC.

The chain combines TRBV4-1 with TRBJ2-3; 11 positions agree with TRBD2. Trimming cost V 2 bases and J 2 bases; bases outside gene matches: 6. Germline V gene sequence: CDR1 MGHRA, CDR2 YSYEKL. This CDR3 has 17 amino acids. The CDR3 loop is CASSQPTSGGPTDTQYF. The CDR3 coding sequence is TGCGCCAGCAGCCAACCCACTAGCGGGGGACCCACAGATACGCAGTATTTT.

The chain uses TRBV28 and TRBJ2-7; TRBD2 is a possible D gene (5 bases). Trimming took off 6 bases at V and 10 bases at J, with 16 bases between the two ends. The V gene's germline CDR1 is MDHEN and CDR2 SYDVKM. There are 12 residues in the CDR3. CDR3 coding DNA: TGTGCCAGCAGAAAAGAGGGCATAAATCAGTACTTC. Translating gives CASRKEGINQYF.

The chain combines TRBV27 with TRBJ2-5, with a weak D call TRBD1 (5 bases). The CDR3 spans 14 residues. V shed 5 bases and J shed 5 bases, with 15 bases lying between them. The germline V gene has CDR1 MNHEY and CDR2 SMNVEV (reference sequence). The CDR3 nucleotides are TGTGCCAGCAGTCCAGCAGGGAAGTTCGAGACCCAGTACTTC. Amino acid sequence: CASSPAGKFETQYF.

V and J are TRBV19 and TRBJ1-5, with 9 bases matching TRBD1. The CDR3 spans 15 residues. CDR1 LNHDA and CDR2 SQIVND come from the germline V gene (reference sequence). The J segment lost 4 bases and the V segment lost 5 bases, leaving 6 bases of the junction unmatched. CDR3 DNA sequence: TGTGCCAGTAGTCCTGGACAGGGGCCAAATCAGCCCCAGCATTTT. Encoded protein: CASSPGQGPNQPQHF.

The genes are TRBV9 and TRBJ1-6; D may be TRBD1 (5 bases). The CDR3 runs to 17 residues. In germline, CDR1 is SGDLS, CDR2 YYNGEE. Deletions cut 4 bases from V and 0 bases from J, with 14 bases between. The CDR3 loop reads CASSFGTGSSYNSPLHF. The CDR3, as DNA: TGTGCCAGCAGCTTTGGGACGGGGAGCTCCTATAATTCACCCCTCCACTTT.

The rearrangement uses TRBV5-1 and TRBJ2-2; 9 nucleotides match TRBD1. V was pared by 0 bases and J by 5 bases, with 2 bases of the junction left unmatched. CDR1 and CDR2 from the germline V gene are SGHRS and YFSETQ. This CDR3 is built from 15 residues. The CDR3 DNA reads TGCGCCAGCAGCTTGGACAGGGGGCTTACCGGGGAGCTGTTTTTT. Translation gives CASSLDRGLTGELFF.

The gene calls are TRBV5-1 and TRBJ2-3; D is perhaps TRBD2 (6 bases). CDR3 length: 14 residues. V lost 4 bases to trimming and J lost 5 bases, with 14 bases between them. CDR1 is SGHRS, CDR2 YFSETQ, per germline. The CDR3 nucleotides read TGCGCCAGCAGCGGTTTGGGGGGAGGAGATACGCAGTATTTT. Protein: CASSGLGGGDTQYF.

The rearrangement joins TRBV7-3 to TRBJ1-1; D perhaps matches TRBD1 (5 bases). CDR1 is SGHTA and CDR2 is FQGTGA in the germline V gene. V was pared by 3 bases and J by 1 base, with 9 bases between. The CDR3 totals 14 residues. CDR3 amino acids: CASSFSGGNTEAFF. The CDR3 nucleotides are TGTGCCAGCAGCTTCAGTGGGGGGAACACTGAAGCTTTCTTT. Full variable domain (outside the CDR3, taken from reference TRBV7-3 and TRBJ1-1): GAGVSQTPSNKVTEKGKYVELRCDPISGHTALYWYRQSLGQGPEFLIYFQGTGAADDSGLPNDRFFAVRPEGSVSTLKIQRTERGDSAVYLCASSFSGGNTEAFFGQGTRLTVV.

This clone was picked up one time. The CDR3 spells CASSPGGNQPQHF. As DNA, the CDR3 is TGTGCCAGTAGCCCGGGCGGCAATCAGCCCCAGCATTTT. V gene TRBV19 combines with J gene TRBJ1-5; D call uncertain. Trimming took off 6 bases at V and 2 bases at J, with 8 bases between the two ends. CDR1 and CDR2 from the germline V gene are LNHDA and SQIVND (reference sequence). CDR3 length: 13 residues.

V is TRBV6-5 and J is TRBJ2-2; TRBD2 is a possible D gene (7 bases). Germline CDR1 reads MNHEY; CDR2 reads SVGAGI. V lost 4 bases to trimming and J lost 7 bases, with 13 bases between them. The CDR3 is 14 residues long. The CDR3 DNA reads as TGTGCCAGCAGTTGGGGGGGGCCGGTCGGGGAGCTGTTTTTT. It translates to CASSWGGPVGELFF.